This TCR beta chain emerged from a study of blood T cell repertoires in COVID-19. Overall study: Material from acute and convalescent COVID-19 was sourced from the United States, Italy and Spain.

Per the study methods: Cell counts per sample came from amplifying reference gene primers. Produced via immunoSEQ multiplex PCR; TCRdb's table is partial and in-frame only. V and J calls and clone size are as listed in that table; D and trimming were resolved from the DNA. This repertoire shows over 150,000 clones, less than 90% found once; its top ten account for more than 6.5%. Allocation to cohorts depended on clinical history reported by the participants. In germline, CDR1 is MDHEN, CDR2 SYDVKM. V was shortened by 2 bases and J by 7 bases, with 9 bases between the two germline ends. This CDR3 contains 13 residues.

V gene TRBV28 combines with J gene TRBJ1-5; no definite D call. Sequenced sample: PBMCs or T cells enriched from blood (not recorded which). The sequence derives from a woman aged 45-65 years who had recovered from COVID-19. CDR3 region: CASSLNGEQPQHF. The CDR3 DNA reads as TGTGCCAGCAGTTTAAACGGAGAACAGCCCCAGCATTTT. Looking up the rest from reference TRBV28 and TRBJ1-5 gives the full variable domain: DVKVTQSSRYLVKRTGEKVFLECVQDMDHENMFWYRQDPGLGLRLIYFSYDVKMKEKGDIPEGYSVSREKKERFSLILESASTNQTSMYLCASSLNGEQPQHFGDGTRLSIL.